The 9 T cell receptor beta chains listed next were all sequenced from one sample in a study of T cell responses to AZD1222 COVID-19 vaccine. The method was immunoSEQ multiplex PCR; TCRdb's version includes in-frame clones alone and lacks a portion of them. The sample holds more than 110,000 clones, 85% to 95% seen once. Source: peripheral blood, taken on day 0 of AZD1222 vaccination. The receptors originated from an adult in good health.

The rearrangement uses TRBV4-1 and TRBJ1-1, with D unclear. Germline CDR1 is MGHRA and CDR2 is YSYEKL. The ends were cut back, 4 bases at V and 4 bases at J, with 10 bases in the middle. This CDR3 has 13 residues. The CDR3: CASSPSGSTEAFF. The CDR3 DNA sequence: TGCGCCAGCAGCCCCTCCGGGAGCACTGAAGCTTTCTTT.

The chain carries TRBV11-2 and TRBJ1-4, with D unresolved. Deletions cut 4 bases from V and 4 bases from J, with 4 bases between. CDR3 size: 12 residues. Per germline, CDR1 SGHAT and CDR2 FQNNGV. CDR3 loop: CASSSYNEKLFF. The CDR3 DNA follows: TGTGCCAGCAGCTCCTATAATGAAAAACTGTTTTTT.

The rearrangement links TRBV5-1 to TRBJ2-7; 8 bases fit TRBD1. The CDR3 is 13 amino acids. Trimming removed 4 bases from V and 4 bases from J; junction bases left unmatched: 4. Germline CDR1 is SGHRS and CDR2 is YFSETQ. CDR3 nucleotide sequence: TGCGCCAGCAGCATAACAGGGGGTTACGAGCAGTACTTC. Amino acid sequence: CASSITGGYEQYF.

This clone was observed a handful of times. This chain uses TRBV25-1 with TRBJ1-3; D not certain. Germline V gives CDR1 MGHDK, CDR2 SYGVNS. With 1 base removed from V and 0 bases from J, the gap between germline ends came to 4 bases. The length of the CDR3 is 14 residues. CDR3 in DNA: TGTGCCAGCAGTGAATTAAGCTCTGGAAACACCATATATTTT. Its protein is CASSELSSGNTIYF.

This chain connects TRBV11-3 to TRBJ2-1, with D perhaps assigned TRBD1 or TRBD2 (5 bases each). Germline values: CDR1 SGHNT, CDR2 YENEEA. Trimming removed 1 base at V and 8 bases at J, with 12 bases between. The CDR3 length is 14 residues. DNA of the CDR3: TGTGCCAGCAGCTTAGTGGTCGGGGCCGATGAGCAGTTCTTC. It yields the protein CASSLVVGADEQFF.

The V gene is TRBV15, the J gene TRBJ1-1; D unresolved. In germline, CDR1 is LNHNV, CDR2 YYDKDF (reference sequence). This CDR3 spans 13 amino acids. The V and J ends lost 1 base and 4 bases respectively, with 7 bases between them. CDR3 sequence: CATSRVGRTEAFF. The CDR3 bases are TGTGCCACCAGCAGAGTTGGGCGCACTGAAGCTTTCTTT.

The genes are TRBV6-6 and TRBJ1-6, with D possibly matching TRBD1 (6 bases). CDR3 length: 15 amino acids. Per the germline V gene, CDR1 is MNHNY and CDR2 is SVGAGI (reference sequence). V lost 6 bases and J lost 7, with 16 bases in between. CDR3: CASRSGTLPNSPLHF. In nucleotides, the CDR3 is TGTGCCAGCAGGTCCGGGACATTACCAAATTCACCCCTCCACTTT.

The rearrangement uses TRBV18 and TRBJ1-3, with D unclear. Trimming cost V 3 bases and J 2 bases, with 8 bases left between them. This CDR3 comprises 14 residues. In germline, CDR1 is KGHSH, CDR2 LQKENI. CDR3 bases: TGTGCCAGCTCACCCAGTGGGGCTGGAAACACCATATATTTT. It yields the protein CASSPSGAGNTIYF.

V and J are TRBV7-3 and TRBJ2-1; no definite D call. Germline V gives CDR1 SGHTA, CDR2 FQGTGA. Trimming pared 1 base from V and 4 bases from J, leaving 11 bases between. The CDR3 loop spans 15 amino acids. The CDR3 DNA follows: TGTGCCAGCAGCTTAAGACCTATTGGGTACAATGAGCAGTTCTTC. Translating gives CASSLRPIGYNEQFF.